The clone carrying this T cell receptor beta chain was seen a handful of times. The record originates from a study of T cells after yellow fever vaccination. MiXCR, run by TCRdb on the 5' RACE reads, gives a single entry per CDR3 protein. The sample lists around 550,000 distinct CDR3 sequences; about a fifth were seen once. Unmatched junction bases numbered 9, after V lost 6 bases and J lost 7 bases. Germline CDR1 is DFQATT and CDR2 is SNEGSKA (reference sequence). The CDR3 is made up of 14 amino acids. The gene calls are TRBV20-1 and TRBJ2-2; TRBD2 agrees at 9 bases. The receptor was isolated from a man aged 25-45 years who received the YFV17D yellow fever vaccine. The material was PBMCs, obtained 15 days after the yellow fever booster vaccination. DNA for the CDR3: TGCAGTGCGATTGTAGCGGGAGAATTCGGGGAGCTGTTTTTT. This gives the protein CSAIVAGEFGELFF.